This TCR beta chain is from a study of PD-L1 blockade in urothelial cancer. Whole-study context: The analyses of blood took place 3 weeks (second dose) and 6 weeks after treatment start. Median T cell yield from blood was over 120,000.

Indicated time point: peripheral blood 6 weeks after treatment start. Germline trimming cut 6 bases from V and 3 bases from J; bases unmatched to any gene: 6. CDR1 and CDR2 from the germline V gene are SEHNR and FQNEAQ (reference sequence). This CDR3 has 15 amino acids. The study's findings and limits: Pretreatment clonality of the blood TCR repertoire below the median was predictive of superior survival.

This table comes from immunoSEQ multiplex PCR, and its TCRdb copy is limited to in-frame clones, with some not included. The sample lists roughly 40,000 clones; about 89% were seen once. As concerns this clone: No antigen is known for it.

The chain uses TRBV7-9 and TRBJ1-2; 11 bases match TRBD1. The TCR sequence derives from a man aged 65 to 85 with urothelial cancer. The sequences come from PBMCs, collected around atezolizumab (anti-PD-L1) treatment. The CDR3 loop is CASSRTGGADYGYTF. The CDR3 DNA is TGTGCCAGCAGTCGGACAGGGGGCGCCGACTATGGCTACACCTTC.